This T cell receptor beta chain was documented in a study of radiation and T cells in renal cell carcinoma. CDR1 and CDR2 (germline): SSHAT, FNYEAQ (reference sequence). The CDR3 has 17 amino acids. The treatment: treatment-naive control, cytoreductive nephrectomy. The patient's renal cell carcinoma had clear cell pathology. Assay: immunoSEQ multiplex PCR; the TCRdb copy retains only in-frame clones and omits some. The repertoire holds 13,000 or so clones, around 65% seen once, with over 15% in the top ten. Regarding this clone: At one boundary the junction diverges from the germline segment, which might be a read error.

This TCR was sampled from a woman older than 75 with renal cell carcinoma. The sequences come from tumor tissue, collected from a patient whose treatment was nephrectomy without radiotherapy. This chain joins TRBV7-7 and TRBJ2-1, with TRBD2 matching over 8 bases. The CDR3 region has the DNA TGTGCTAGCAGCTTAGGTGGCGGGGGGCCGCCCAGCGATGAGCAGTTCTTC. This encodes CASSLGGGGPPSDEQFF.